The source of this TCR beta chain is a study of cytomegalovirus exposure and HLA in healthy donors. Whole-study findings and limits: Across donors, sequencing depth was assumed by presence/absence analyses to be roughly uniform. Cytomegalovirus-associated TCR beta chains were listed, numbering 150 to 200.

The V end lost 4 bases, the J end lost 2 bases, and 12 bases lay between the germline ends. The CDR3 has 14 residues. CDR1 MNHEY and CDR2 SVGAGI come from the germline V gene. PCR amplification relied on 60 Vbeta primers (plus 13 Jbeta primers). Produced via immunoSEQ multiplex PCR; TCRdb's table is partial and in-frame only. The sample holds 100,000 to 150,000 clones, 60% to 80% seen once. About this clone: Its matching antigen is unknown.

This chain joins TRBV6-5 and TRBJ2-7; D is possibly TRBD2 (6 bases). The sample consisted of PBMCs. This receptor was identified in a female donor in good health and CMV-seronegative. For the CDR3, the DNA is TGTGCCAGCAGTTGGGGACGCGGGGCCTACGAGCAGTACTTC. Translating gives CASSWGRGAYEQYF.